This TCR beta chain was sequenced in a study of primary melanoma T cells and metastatic recurrence. For the study at large: These T2 to T4 primary melanomas had thickness greater than 1 mm.

Data came from immunoSEQ multiplex PCR; TCRdb stores just in-frame clones and leaves some out. This sample's clone table lists 50 clones. Findings of the study overall: T-cell fraction reportedly outperformed other histopathological variables added to thickness. The authors suggested a successful antitumor T-cell response can exist in primary melanoma. The tumor T-cell fraction reportedly predicted progression-free survival independently of thickness, ulceration, mitotic rate and age.

As regards this clone: Antigen unknown.

Germline-derived CDR1 and CDR2 are SGHRS and YFSETQ. The CDR3 runs 14 residues. The J segment lost 3 bases and the V segment lost 4 bases, leaving 2 bases of the junction unmatched. The chain combines TRBV5-1 with TRBJ2-2, with TRBD1 matching over 8 bases. Sequencing was carried out using melanoma tumor tissue. The sequence was obtained from a human donor with melanoma. The CDR3 here is CASSDRGHTGELFF. The CDR3 nucleotides read TGCGCCAGCAGCGACAGGGGACACACCGGGGAGCTGTTTTTT.